This T cell receptor (beta chain) was documented in a study of T cells expressing NK-cell markers. The wider study: Sequencing of TCR beta repertoires drew on sorted CD3+CD56+NKG2C+, CD3+CD56+NKG2C- and CD3+CD56-NKG2C+ T cells. Seven of the eight sequenced donors were classified as HCMV-seropositive, and one was classified as seronegative.

Using the 5' RACE reads, TCRdb records one entry per CDR3 protein without DNA. The ten most abundant clones cover approximately 11% of a sample with about 410,000 distinct CDR3 sequences. Germline values: CDR1 SEHNR, CDR2 FQNEAQ (reference sequence). The CDR3 covers 16 residues. The specimen sequenced was blood T cells: a sorted CD56 or NKG2C T cell subset, CD4+ or CD8+ T cells, or bulk PBMC T cells (not recorded which). This receptor was taken from a woman aged 50 to 60 in good health. V is TRBV7-9 and J is TRBJ2-3; TCRdb returns TRBD1, unconfirmable since there is no DNA. This CDR3 is CASSIRDRAFTDTQYF.